These T cell receptor beta chains were read from a single sample in a study of response to subunit inactivated influenza vaccine. Using its own MiXCR run on the RT-PCR reads, TCRdb lists one record per CDR3 protein. The sample lists roughly 670,000 distinct CDR3 sequences; 12% to 15% were seen once. The material was PBMCs from blood, obtained 14 to 15 days before vaccination. The receptor set was obtained from a man aged 50 to 59 who received an inactivated influenza vaccine. Each CDR3 is given with its conserved first and last residue. The order of the fields is clone size, V gene, CDR3 protein. The size field is filled for only some rows; it gives once, few, many or a size class.

>NA|TRBV3-1
CASSHYRGGETQYF
>few|TRBV5-1
CASSLGTFLSGANVLTF
>few|TRBV25-1
CASSGTGTGAYEQYF
>NA|TRBV7-6
CASSSGLQIQETQYF
>NA|TRBV20-1
CSAGSGGNQPQHF
>NA|TRBV7-9
CASSLPSGAMHTGELFF
>NA|TRBV28
CASSTTRGTQYF
>few|TRBV5-1
CASSSVWGSTDTQYF
>NA|TRBV10-3
CAISDRPYQPQHF
>many|TRBV4-1
CASSLGLAVSYNEQFF
>NA|TRBV6-2/TRBV6-3
CASSSVLAGVGDEQFF
>once|TRBV7-8
CASTPGQPQGQFF
>NA|TRBV6-4
CASSRQRGSPDTQYF
>NA|TRBV6-2/TRBV6-3
CASSYPQGVRTEAFF
>NA|TRBV20-1
CSARGGLAGVSYEQYF
>many|TRBV15
CATSRGASLWGDTQYF
>NA|TRBV4-2
CASSRTGGQPQHF
>few|TRBV6-6
CATHREGEQFF
>few|TRBV11-2
CASSLDERGLQPQHF
>few|TRBV6-5
CASSYSGLAGAHEQYF
>few|TRBV7-6
CASSRTYDASQGTQYF
>few|TRBV28
CASSQLAGGSDEQFF
>few|TRBV6-2/TRBV6-3
CASSYVSSGTDTQYF
>few|TRBV5-1
CASSPEGTGELFF
>NA|TRBV9
CASSVQSESNYGHTF
>NA|TRBV6-2/TRBV6-3
CASSSRGLGGQGTF
>NA|TRBV7-3
CASSSGLAANEQFF
>NA|TRBV11-2
CASSLGAGWLAGRKHEQFF
>few|TRBV9
CASSVEPTSGNTIYF
>NA|TRBV4-2
CASSQDRQEAAGNEKLFF
>NA|TRBV6-2/TRBV6-3
CASSYSSRVYGYTF
>few|TRBV20-1
CSAKLRQKNQPQHF
>NA|TRBV10-3
CAISDWTSTDTQYF
>NA|TRBV6-2/TRBV6-3
CASIKQGAWETQYF
>few|TRBV2
CASHPDLYGYTF
>NA|TRBV20-1
CSAKIGVQPQHF
>NA|TRBV5-6
CASSLEGTLYNEQFF
>few|TRBV29-1
CSVLRWTGEKLFF
>many|TRBV5-1
CASSGGQGHAEAFF
>few|TRBV25-1
CASSGRGTTTPYNEQFF
>few|TRBV20-1
CSALGSRPSTDTQYF
>NA|TRBV15
CATSRDLYGASRNIQYF
>NA|TRBV7-2
CASSLADRIIGSEQYF
>few|TRBV28
CASSPSGSIGEQFF
>few|TRBV3-1
CASSQAATSATDTQYF